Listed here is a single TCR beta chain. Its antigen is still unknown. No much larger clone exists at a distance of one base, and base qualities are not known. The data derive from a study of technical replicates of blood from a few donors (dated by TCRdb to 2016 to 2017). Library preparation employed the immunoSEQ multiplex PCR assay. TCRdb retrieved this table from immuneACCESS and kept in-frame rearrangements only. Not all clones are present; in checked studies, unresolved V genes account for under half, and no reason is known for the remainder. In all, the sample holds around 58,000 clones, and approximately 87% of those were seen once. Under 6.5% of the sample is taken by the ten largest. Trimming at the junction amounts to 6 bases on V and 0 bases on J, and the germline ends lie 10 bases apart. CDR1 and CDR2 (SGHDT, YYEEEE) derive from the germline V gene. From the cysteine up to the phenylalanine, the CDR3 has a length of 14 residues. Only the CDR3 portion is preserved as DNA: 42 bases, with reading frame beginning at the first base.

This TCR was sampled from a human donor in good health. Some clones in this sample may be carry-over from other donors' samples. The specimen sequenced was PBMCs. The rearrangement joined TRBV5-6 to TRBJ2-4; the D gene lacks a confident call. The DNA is TGTGCCAGCACCCCCAGACTAGCCAAAAACATTCAGTACTTC. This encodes CASTPRLAKNIQYF.